This T cell receptor (beta chain) was recovered during a study of glioma-infiltrating T cells. V gave up 0 bases and J gave up 4 bases, with 6 bases separating them. Germline V gives CDR1 LNHNV, CDR2 YYDKDF (reference sequence). The CDR3 has 13 residues. Using RNA template, CDR3s of TCR alpha and beta were amplified with iRepertoire arm-PCR. TCRdb reanalysed the multiplex PCR reads using MiXCR and keeps one entry per CDR3 protein. This sample carries 84,000 or so distinct CDR3 sequences, about 23% of them seen once, and the ten largest clones take over 5.5%. This clonotype was found many times. The clonotype was recovered from a human donor with low-grade glioma or glioblastoma, undergoing nonglioma brain surgery, or in good health (not recorded which). The V call is TRBV15, the J call TRBJ1-2, with unresolved D. Sequenced material: glioma tissue, nonneoplastic brain tissue, or PBMCs (not recorded which). CDR3 amino acids: CATSREVGYGYTF. CDR3 DNA sequence: TGTGCCACCAGCAGAGAGGTGGGCTATGGCTACACCTTC.